This TCR beta chain was recovered during a study of blood T cells in healthy people across ages. Study-wide background: Through template switching, about one barcoded beta molecule was captured per two T cells, as measured in model experiments.

This clonotype was seen a few times. Antigen: not known. A sample-barcoded 5' primer and a J-beta primer mix were used in a second PCR of about 7 to 12 cycles. TCRdb redid the calling of the 5' RACE reads with MiXCR, one entry per CDR3 protein. The table records 550,000 to 750,000 distinct CDR3 sequences, 21% of them present only once. Extracted total RNA amounted to at least 6 micrograms for each sample. General observations from the study: Changes seen in expanded clonotypes were possibly confounded by donor CMV status left unknown. In older individuals, TCR beta diversity per million T cells was lower, falling roughly linearly with age.

The clonotype originates from a man aged 70-80 years in good health. The sample comprised blood.

This CDR3 reads CATTTGGGETQYF. The DNA for the CDR3 is TGTGCCACCACCACGGGAGGAGGTGAGACCCAGTACTTC. The chain carries TRBV10-3 and TRBJ2-5, with 7 bases lining up with TRBD2. Germline lookup yields CDR1 ENHRY and CDR2 SYGVKD. CDR3 length: 13 amino acids. V lost 10 bases and J lost 5; bases outside the gene matches: 10.